This entry concerns a single T cell receptor gamma chain. A few counts support this clone. Its binding antigen is unknown. No qualities accompany the bases; no much larger clone lies one base away. Other DNA sequences in this specimen translate into the identical CDR3. The library was obtained by PCR. For sequencing, an Illumina MiSeq was employed. Identical DNA sequences were merged into single rows after TCRdb reprocessed the public reads with CATT. The table for this sample lists about 3,900 gamma-chain clones; 15% to 20% of them were counted only once. Of the sample, roughly 7% falls within the top ten clones. This specimen comes from a study of human gamma delta and Vdelta1 T cells listed by TCRdb under 2018. Regarding the study in general: Delta One T cells, Vd1+ gamma-delta T cells, were investigated in the study as cytotoxic effectors against acute myeloid leukemia. General findings and caveats noted by the study authors: According to the report, Delta One T cells were polyclonal and showed broad cytotoxic targeting of acute myeloid leukemia.

The CDR3 spans 12 residues, from the cysteine through the phenylalanine. Just the 36-base CDR3 DNA is kept, in frame starting at base 1. Unmatched junction bases come to 3, with V trimmed by 0 bases and J by 7 bases. Reading the germline V gene gives CDR1 EGSNGY and CDR2 YDSYNSKV. This TCR was sampled from a human donor in good health. Input material: Vdelta1 gamma-delta T cells from blood grown in culture (DOT cells). The sample's cell subset or site label, in plain terms: Delta One T cells, in vitro expanded/differentiated Vd1+ gamma-delta T cells. The V gene is TRGV2 and the J gene is TRGJ1 or TRGJ2. The CDR3: CATWDGLYKKLF. The DNA reads TGTGCCACCTGGGACGGGCTATATAAGAAACTCTTT.